Presented here are 3 T cell receptor beta chains from one specimen sequenced in a study of CD4+ T cells in melanoma. The repertoire was sequenced with immunoSEQ multiplex PCR; TCRdb's copy has only in-frame clones and lacks some. The table shows approximately 9,600 clones, with roughly four fifths occurring only once. Sequences were obtained from cells from a culture (not recorded whether cultured in vitro). The receptors here all came from a human donor with melanoma.

The chain combines TRBV18 with TRBJ2-7; 7 bases line up with TRBD1. This CDR3 is built from 14 residues. Trimming removed 1 base from V and 4 bases from J; junction bases left unmatched: 4. Germline V gives CDR1 KGHSH, CDR2 LQKENI. The CDR3 coding sequence is TGTGCCAGCTCACCACGGGACAGATTGTACGAGCAGTACTTC. Amino acids: CASSPRDRLYEQYF.

The rearrangement joins TRBV18 to TRBJ1-1; D might be TRBD1 (5 bases). Germline CDR1 KGHSH, CDR2 LQKENI. CDR3 length: 16 residues. With 3 bases removed from V and 1 base from J, the gap between germline ends came to 15 bases. CDR3 sequence: CASSPSLMTANTEAFF. CDR3 in DNA: TGTGCCAGCTCACCTTCTCTTATGACAGCGAACACTGAAGCTTTCTTT. The whole variable domain, filled in from reference TRBV18 and TRBJ1-1, reads NAGVMQNPRHLVRRRGQEARLRCSPMKGHSHVYWYRQLPEEGLKFMVYLQKENIIDESGMPKERFSAEFPKEGPSILRIQQVVRGDSAAYFCASSPSLMTANTEAFFGQGTRLTVV.

This clone has just a few counts. The V gene is TRBV4-1, the J gene TRBJ1-3; D uncertain. There are 15 residues in the CDR3. The V gene's germline CDR1 is MGHRA and CDR2 YSYEKL. The V end lost 1 base, the J end lost 2 bases, and 9 bases lay between the germline ends. The CDR3: CASSQVALTGNTIYF. CDR3 nucleotides: TGCGCCAGCAGCCAAGTTGCTCTGACTGGAAACACCATATATTTT.